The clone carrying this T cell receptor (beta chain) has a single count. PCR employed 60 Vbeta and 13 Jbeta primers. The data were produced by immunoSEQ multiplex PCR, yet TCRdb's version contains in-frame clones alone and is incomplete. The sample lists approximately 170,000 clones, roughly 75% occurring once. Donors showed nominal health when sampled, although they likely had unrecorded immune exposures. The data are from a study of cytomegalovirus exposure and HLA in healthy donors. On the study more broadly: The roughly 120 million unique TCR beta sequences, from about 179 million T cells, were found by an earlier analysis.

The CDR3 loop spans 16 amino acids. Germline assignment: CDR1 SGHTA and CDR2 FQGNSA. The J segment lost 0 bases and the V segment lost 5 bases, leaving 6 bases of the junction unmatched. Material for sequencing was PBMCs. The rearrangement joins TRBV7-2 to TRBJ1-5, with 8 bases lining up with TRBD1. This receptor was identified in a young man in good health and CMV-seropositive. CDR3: CASSPGGGYSNQPQHF. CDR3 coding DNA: TGTGCCAGCAGCCCAGGGGGCGGTTATAGCAATCAGCCCCAGCATTTT.